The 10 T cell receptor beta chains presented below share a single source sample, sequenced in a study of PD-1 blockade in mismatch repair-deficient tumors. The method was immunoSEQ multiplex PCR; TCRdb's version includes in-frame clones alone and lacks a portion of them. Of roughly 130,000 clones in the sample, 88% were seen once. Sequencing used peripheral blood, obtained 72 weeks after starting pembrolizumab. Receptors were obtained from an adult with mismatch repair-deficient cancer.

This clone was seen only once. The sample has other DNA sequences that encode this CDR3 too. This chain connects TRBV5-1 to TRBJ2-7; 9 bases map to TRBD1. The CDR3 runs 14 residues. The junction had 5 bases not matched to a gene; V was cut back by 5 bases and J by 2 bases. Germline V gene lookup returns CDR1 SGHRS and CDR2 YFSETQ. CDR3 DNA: TGCGCCAGCAGGCCCGGGACAGGGACCTACGAGCAGTACTTC. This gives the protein CASRPGTGTYEQYF.

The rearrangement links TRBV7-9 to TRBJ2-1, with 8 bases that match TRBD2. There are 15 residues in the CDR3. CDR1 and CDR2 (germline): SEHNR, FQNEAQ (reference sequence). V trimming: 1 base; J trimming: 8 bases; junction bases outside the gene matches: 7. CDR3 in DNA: TGTGCCAGCAGCTTAGGGGACGGGAGGGCCTATGAGCAGTTCTTC. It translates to CASSLGDGRAYEQFF.

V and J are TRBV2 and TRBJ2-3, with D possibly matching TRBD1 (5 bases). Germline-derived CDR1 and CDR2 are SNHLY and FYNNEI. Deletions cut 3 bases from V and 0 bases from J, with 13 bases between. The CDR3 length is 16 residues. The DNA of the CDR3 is TGTGCCAGCAGTGAGGACGGACAAGCTAGCACAGATACGCAGTATTTT. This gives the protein CASSEDGQASTDTQYF.

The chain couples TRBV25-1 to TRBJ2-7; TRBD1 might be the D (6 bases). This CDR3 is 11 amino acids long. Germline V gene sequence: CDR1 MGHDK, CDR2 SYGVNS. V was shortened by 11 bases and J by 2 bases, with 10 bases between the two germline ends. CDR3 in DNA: TGTGCCGCCGGACAGCCCTACGAGCAGTACTTC. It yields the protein CAAGQPYEQYF.

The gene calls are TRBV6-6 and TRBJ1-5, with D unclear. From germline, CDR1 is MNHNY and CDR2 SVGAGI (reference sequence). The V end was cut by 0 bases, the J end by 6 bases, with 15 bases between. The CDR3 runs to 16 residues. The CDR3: CASSYSPVGLSQPQHF. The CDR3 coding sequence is TGTGCCAGCAGTTACTCGCCCGTAGGGTTGAGTCAGCCCCAGCATTTT.

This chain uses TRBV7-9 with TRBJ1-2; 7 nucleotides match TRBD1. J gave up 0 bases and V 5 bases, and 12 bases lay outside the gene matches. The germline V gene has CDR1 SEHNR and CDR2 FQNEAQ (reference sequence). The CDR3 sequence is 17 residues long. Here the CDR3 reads CASSPTAGGISNYGYTF. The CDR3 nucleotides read TGTGCCAGCAGCCCTACCGCAGGGGGTATTTCTAACTATGGCTACACCTTC.

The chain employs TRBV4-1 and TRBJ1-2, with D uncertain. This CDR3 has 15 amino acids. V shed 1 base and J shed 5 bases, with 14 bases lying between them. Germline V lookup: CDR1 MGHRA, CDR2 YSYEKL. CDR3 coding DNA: TGCGCCAGCAGCCAAGGGACTCGCGGGCAATATGGCTACACCTTC. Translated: CASSQGTRGQYGYTF.

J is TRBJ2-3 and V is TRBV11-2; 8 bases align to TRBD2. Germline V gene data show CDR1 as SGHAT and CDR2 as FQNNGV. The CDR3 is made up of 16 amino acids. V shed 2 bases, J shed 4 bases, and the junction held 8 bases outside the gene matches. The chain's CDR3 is CASSLSTAGVSDTQYF. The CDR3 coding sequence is TGTGCCAGCAGCTTATCCACAGCGGGAGTCTCAGATACGCAGTATTTT.

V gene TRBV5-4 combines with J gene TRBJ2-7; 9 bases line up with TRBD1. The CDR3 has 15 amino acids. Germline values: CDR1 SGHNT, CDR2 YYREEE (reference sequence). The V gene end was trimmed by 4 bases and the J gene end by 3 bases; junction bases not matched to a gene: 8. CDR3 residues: CASSRTGTGNYEQYF. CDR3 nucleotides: TGTGCCAGCAGCCGCACCGGGACAGGGAACTACGAGCAGTACTTC.

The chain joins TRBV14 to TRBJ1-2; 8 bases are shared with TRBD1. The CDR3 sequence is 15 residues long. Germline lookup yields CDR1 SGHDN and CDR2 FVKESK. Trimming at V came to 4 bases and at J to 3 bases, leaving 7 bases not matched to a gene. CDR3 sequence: CASSPGQGSYYGYTF. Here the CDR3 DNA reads TGTGCCAGCAGCCCCGGACAGGGATCGTACTATGGCTACACCTTC. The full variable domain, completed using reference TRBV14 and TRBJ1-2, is EAGVTQFPSHSVIEKGQTVTLRCDPISGHDNLYWYRRVMGKEIKFLLHFVKESKQDESGMPNNRFLAERTGGTYSTLKVQPAELEDSGVYFCASSPGQGSYYGYTFGSGTRLTVV.